This is a list of T cell receptor beta chains from one sample in a study of vaccination effects on CD4 cells after COVID-19. Measured with immunoSEQ multiplex PCR; TCRdb has only the in-frame clones, and not every one. The sample carries 25,000 to 30,000 clones, roughly four fifths recorded once. No antigen is known for these receptors. The material was CD4+ T cells from PBMCs cultured with HCoV-229E spike peptides, obtained after COVID-19 vaccination. Receptor source: a human donor who received a COVID-19 vaccine. The CDR3 runs from the conserved cysteine through the conserved F or W. A D gene is named only where the DNA matches it firmly. Clone size is given for some rows only: seen once, a few or many times, or a class if the clone is expanded.

j_call	d_call	v_call	clone_size	cdr3_nt	cdr3_aa
TRBJ2-1	TRBD2	TRBV19	-	TGTGCCAGTACCGGGAGGCCGAGCTCCTACAATGAGCAGTTCTTC	CASTGRPSSYNEQFF
TRBJ1-1	TRBD1	TRBV19	-	TGTGCCAGTAGTAGAGAAGGACAGGGGAGGACTGAAGCTTTCTTT	CASSREGQGRTEAFF
TRBJ1-1	TRBD1	TRBV29-1	-	TGCAGCGTTGTCACGAGGGGGCGCGGAACTGAAGCTTTCTTT	CSVVTRGRGTEAFF
TRBJ1-2	TRBD1	TRBV7-9	few	TGTGCCAGCAGCTTAGCGCAGGGGGAGAGGGACTATGGCTACACCTTC	CASSLAQGERDYGYTF
TRBJ1-1	-	TRBV6-1	-	TGTGCCAGCAGTGATGAGCGGTTTGAAGCTTTCTTT	CASSDERFEAFF
TRBJ1-2	-	TRBV5-1	-	TGCGCCAGCAGCTTGGGTCGTAACTATGGCTACACCTTC	CASSLGRNYGYTF
TRBJ1-1	-	TRBV6-5	-	TGTGCCAGCAGGAAGGAGAATCTGAACACTGAAGCTTTCTTT	CASRKENLNTEAFF
TRBJ2-5	-	TRBV29-1	-	TGCAGCGGTGCAATTATTACCGGGACCCAGCTTCGAGAGACCCAGTACTTC	CSGAIITGTQLRETQYF
TRBJ2-3	-	TRBV10-1	-	TGCGCCAGCAGTCGGGGCCTGACAGATACGCAGTATTTT	CASSRGLTDTQYF
TRBJ1-6	TRBD1	TRBV6-5	-	TGTGCCAGCAGTCGACAGACAGGGAATTCACCCCTCCACTTT	CASSRQTGNSPLHF
TRBJ2-3	TRBD2	TRBV10-3	-	TGTGCCATCAGTGAGCAGGGTAGCGGGAGGGCGACAGATACGCAGTATTTT	CAISEQGSGRATDTQYF
TRBJ1-2	-	TRBV6-5	-	TGTGCCAGCAGCTACCTAAGTGGGAACTATGGCTACACCTTC	CASSYLSGNYGYTF
TRBJ2-7	-	TRBV6-5	-	TGTGCCAGCAGTCTTCCCCAGGGGGGGGAGCAGTACTTC	CASSLPQGGEQYF
TRBJ1-1	-	TRBV10-3	-	TGTGCCATCAGTGAGGCCGGGGGGGCAGGTTCGAACACTGAAGCTTTCTTT	CAISEAGGAGSNTEAFF
TRBJ2-6	-	TRBV19	-	TGTGCCACCTCCCATCAGCCCTCTGGGGCCAACGTCCTGACTTTC	CATSHQPSGANVLTF
TRBJ2-7	-	TRBV6-5	-	TGTGCCAGCAGCCGGCTATCCAGGGGTATCTACGAGCAGTACTTC	CASSRLSRGIYEQYF
TRBJ1-2	TRBD1	TRBV19	-	TGTGCCAGTAGTATAGGGACAGGGGCCCCCTATGGCTACACCTTC	CASSIGTGAPYGYTF
TRBJ2-7	-	TRBV5-4	few	TGTGCCAGCAGCTTGAGTCAAGCCACCTACGAGCAGTACTTC	CASSLSQATYEQYF
TRBJ1-2	-	TRBV21-1	-	TGTGCCAGCAGCACCTTTAGCTTC	CASSTFSF
TRBJ1-4	-	TRBV4-1	-	TGCGCCAGCAGCCCAGGGTCAACTAATGAAAAACTGTTTTTT	CASSPGSTNEKLFF
TRBJ2-7	-	TRBV3-1/TRBV3-2	few	TGTGCCACGGGCCAAAGCAATGTGGGGGAGCAGTACTTC	CATGQSNVGEQYF
TRBJ2-2	-	TRBV11-2	-	TGTGCCAGCAGCTTAGGGGGGTGGGCGGTGAACACCGGGGAGCTGTTTTTT	CASSLGGWAVNTGELFF
TRBJ1-2	TRBD1	TRBV5-1	-	TGCGCCAGCAGCCCACAAGCCGGGACAGGGGCGGGCGGCTACACCTTC	CASSPQAGTGAGGYTF
TRBJ2-1	TRBD2	TRBV4-2	-	TGTGCCAGCAGCCAAGATACAGGGACTAGCGGGGGGAGGAATGAGCAGTTCTTC	CASSQDTGTSGGRNEQFF
TRBJ2-5	TRBD2	TRBV9	-	TGTGCCAGCAGCGAACGGACTAGCGAGACCCAGTACTTC	CASSERTSETQYF
TRBJ2-1	TRBD1	TRBV18	-	TGTGCCAGCTCACCACCGGCGGGACAGGGAGAGCTATACAATGAGCAGTTCTTC	CASSPPAGQGELYNEQFF
TRBJ2-2	-	TRBV2	-	TGTGCCAGCAAAGGGAGCCCGGTCGCCGGGGAGCTGTTTTTT	CASKGSPVAGELFF
TRBJ2-2	-	TRBV6-6	-	TGTGCCAGCAGTTACGGGCGTTCCGCGAACACCGGGGAGCTGTTTTTT	CASSYGRSANTGELFF
TRBJ2-7	-	TRBV9	-	TGTGCCAGCAGCGATACGACGGGCGAGCAGTACTTC	CASSDTTGEQYF
TRBJ1-2	-	TRBV11-2	-	TGTGCCAGCAGCTTAGGGGCATGGCCAGAACATGTCTACACCTTC	CASSLGAWPEHVYTF
TRBJ2-3	TRBD2	TRBV2	-	TGTGCCAGCAGCCAGACTAGCGGGGGGGTAGATACGCAGTATTTT	CASSQTSGGVDTQYF
TRBJ2-7	-	TRBV6-5	once	TGTGCCAGCAGTTACACTAAAGGGTCCTACGAGCAGTACTTC	CASSYTKGSYEQYF
TRBJ2-7	-	TRBV29-1	-	TGCAGCGTTGTCGGACAGTACTCCTACGAGCAGTACTTC	CSVVGQYSYEQYF
TRBJ2-1	TRBD2	TRBV10-1	-	TGCGCCAGCAGTGTCCTAGCGGGGGGGTTCGATGAGCAGTTCTTC	CASSVLAGGFDEQFF
TRBJ2-7	TRBD1	TRBV11-3	-	TGTGCCAGCAGCCTGACTCGGACAGGGAGTACCGACGAGCAGTACTTC	CASSLTRTGSTDEQYF
TRBJ1-1	-	TRBV10-1	-	TGCGCCAGCACCCGGGACGGCATGAACACTGAAGCTTTCTTT	CASTRDGMNTEAFF
TRBJ2-3	-	TRBV7-2	once	TGTGCCAGCAGGGCGCCTTGGCTAGCGTGGGGCGAGGCAGATACGCAGTATTTT	CASRAPWLAWGEADTQYF
TRBJ1-2	-	TRBV4-2	-	TGTGCCAGCAGCGTGGACAGATTTAACTATGGCTACACCTTC	CASSVDRFNYGYTF
TRBJ2-1	TRBD2	TRBV5-1	-	TGCGCCAGCAGACTAGCGGGAACCCCGAATGAGCAGTTCTTC	CASRLAGTPNEQFF
TRBJ1-1	-	TRBV19	few	TGTGCCAGTAGTTTCCGACAGGTTAGATCGAACACTGAAGCTTTCTTT	CASSFRQVRSNTEAFF